This section outlines one TCR beta chain sequence together with its context. What this receptor recognizes is not known. No much larger clone exists at a distance of one base, and base qualities are not known. Collaborating institutions collected whole blood in K2EDTA tubes following their own protocols. For TCRbeta analysis, collaborator samples were shipped as frozen whole blood, as isolated PBMCs, or as DNA extracted from either sample type. The data belong to a study of blood T cell repertoires in COVID-19 (dated by TCRdb to 2018 to 2020). A note on the overall study: The collaborator samples originated in the United States, Italy and Spain and spanned the acute and convalescent phases of COVID-19. The material from the prospective study consisted of cDNA or gDNA derived from T cells, B-cell-depleted T cells, or PBMCs. Deeply sampled blood TCRbeta repertoires from subjects exposed to, actively infected with, or recovered from COVID-19 were included in the dataset. The repertoires were made available in a free public database intended to serve as a resource for research on the immune response to SARS-CoV-2. The samples were drawn from the first 160 participants of the ongoing ImmuneRACE study and from 950 to 1,500 subjects provided by 6 global collaborators. Sample metadata almost always included a de-identified subject ID, COVID-19 status, age in years and sex. Where available, HLA class I and class II types were obtained from metadata supplied by the sample provider rather than from assay-based typing. Overall study outcomes, separate from this receptor: How much clinical and demographic metadata was included differed by source and by participant, and the metadata was provided uncurated.

TCRbeta CDR3 regions were amplified from genomic DNA by means of the immunoSEQ Assay, a bias-controlled multiplex PCR. The paper's data handling went like this. The number of nucleated cells in each sample was estimated by amplification of reference gene primers within the assay. Sequence reads were collapsed and filtered to measure the absolute abundance of every unique TCRbeta CDR3 rearrangement. For each sample, productive Simpson clonality was calculated as the square root of Simpson's diversity index across productive rearrangements. The immuneACCESS repertoire file appears here via TCRdb, limited to in-frame rearrangements. These files lack a portion of the clones; in checked studies, under half of the deficit traces to unresolved V genes, and the cause of the others is not known. V, J and clone size reflect that table, while D and trimming were determined from the DNA. The sample records about 68,000 clones, roughly 84% of which are singletons. Of the sample, approximately 7% is held by the ten largest clones.

The sequence was collected from a middle-aged man with active COVID-19. The specimen sequenced was peripheral blood.

The nucleotide sequence reads as follows: TGTGCCAGCAGCTCGGACAGGGGAAACACCATATATTTT. The translation is CASSSDRGNTIYF. This sequence uses TRBV11-2 and TRBJ1-3; 7 middle bases align to TRBD1. From the germline V gene, CDR1 is SGHAT and CDR2 is FQNNGV. V trim: 4 bases; J trim: 4 bases; unmatched bases: 1. CDR3 length: 13 amino acids, cysteine to phenylalanine. Only CDR3 DNA is held: 39 bases, read in frame from base 1.